These T cell receptor beta chains were read from a single sample in a study of vaccination effects on CD4 cells after COVID-19. Their cognate antigens are unknown. TCRdb's table, derived via immunoSEQ multiplex PCR, lists solely in-frame clones and lacks some. The table shows about 32,000 clones, with around three quarters occurring only once. The sample consisted of CD4+ T cells from PBMCs cultured with HCoV-229E spike peptides, taken after COVID-19 vaccination. These receptors were collected from a human donor who received a COVID-19 vaccine. CDR3s leave out the opening cysteine and the closing phenylalanine or tryptophan. Where a row states a size, it is once, few, many or the class of an expanded clone; other rows omit it.

TRBJ2-1,.,TRBV10-3,13,AISVGEVSYNEQF
TRBJ2-2,few,TRBV10-3,12,AISRSGTAGELF
TRBJ1-2,.,TRBV6-5,13,ASRYSGQDNYGYT
TRBJ2-1,.,TRBV29-1,9,SVVRADEQF
TRBJ1-2,.,TRBV15,15,ATSFRQGAYISNGYT
TRBJ1-3,.,TRBV24-1,12,ATSDAGQANTIY
TRBJ1-4,.,TRBV12-3/TRBV12-4,10,ASSLGGLELF
TRBJ2-5,.,TRBV7-7,11,ASSLVLRETQY
TRBJ2-5,.,TRBV10-3,12,AISRTLAAETQY
TRBJ1-1,.,TRBV4-2,12,ASSLRDRNTEAF
TRBJ2-2,.,TRBV14,10,ASSPDTGELF
TRBJ2-7,.,TRBV10-1,11,ASSESSAYEQY
TRBJ1-3,once,TRBV6-1,14,ASSEPGRGGGNTIY
TRBJ2-2,once,TRBV5-1,11,ASSLGTVGELF
TRBJ2-7,.,TRBV7-9,14,ASRPVGAASDFEQY
TRBJ1-2,few,TRBV4-2,12,ASSQEGGGYGYT
TRBJ1-4,.,TRBV25-1,12,ASSPGQGNEKLF
TRBJ1-1,.,TRBV5-6,14,ASSFGFRDSNTEAF
TRBJ1-4,.,TRBV6-5,13,ASSYLGAGEEKLF
TRBJ2-3,.,TRBV2,14,ASSEIAGGTTDTQY
TRBJ2-2,.,TRBV2,14,ASSEGSQGGTGELF
TRBJ2-1,.,TRBV5-1,16,ASSLALSSGRSYNEQF
TRBJ1-5,.,TRBV10-3,12,AISESEGNQPQH
TRBJ1-2,medium-sized,TRBV24-1,14,ATSDSRQGQAYGYT
TRBJ1-3,few,TRBV7-9,15,ASSPQGRSFSGNTIY
TRBJ2-2,.,TRBV5-1,13,ASRNRGANTGELF
TRBJ1-4,.,TRBV6-6,12,ASSYDRGGEKLF